The 26 T cell receptor beta chains below all came from one sample that was sequenced in a study of cytomegalovirus exposure and HLA in healthy donors. PCR was performed using 60 Vbeta and 13 Jbeta primers. Some clones are missing from TCRdb's copy, which holds only in-frame ones; the method was immunoSEQ multiplex PCR. The data hold approximately 150,000 clones, with around 75% observed a single time. Sequencing used PBMCs. These receptors were taken from a man in his fifties or sixties in good health and CMV-seronegative.

The chain couples TRBV19 to TRBJ1-4; unclear D gene. From germline, CDR1 is LNHDA and CDR2 SQIVND (reference sequence). The V end was cut by 4 bases, the J end by 1 base, with 10 bases between. The CDR3 totals 15 residues. The CDR3 loop is CASSTQSKTNEKLFF. As DNA, the CDR3 is TGTGCCAGTAGTACCCAGTCGAAAACTAATGAAAAACTGTTTTTT. The full variable domain, rest sourced from reference TRBV19 and TRBJ1-4, is DGGITQSPKYLFRKEGQNVTLSCEQNLNHDAMYWYRQDPGQGLRLIYYSQIVNDFQKGDIAEGYSVSREKKESFPLTVTSAQKNPTAFYLCASSTQSKTNEKLFFGSGTQLSVL.

The sample holds a few counts of this clone. The chain is built from TRBV4-1 and TRBJ1-2; 8 bases agree with TRBD1. Germline loops: CDR1 MGHRA, CDR2 YSYEKL. V was clipped by 0 bases and J by 8 bases; unmatched bases: 2. The CDR3 has 13 amino acids. CDR3 coding DNA: TGCGCCAGCAGCCAAGAAGACAGGGGAGGCTACACCTTC. It codes for CASSQEDRGGYTF.

The gene calls are TRBV19 and TRBJ2-1; a possible D gene is TRBD2 (6 bases). CDR1 LNHDA and CDR2 SQIVND come from the germline V gene (reference sequence). The germline V and J ends were trimmed by 0 bases and 4 bases, with 13 bases remaining between them. The CDR3 extends over 16 amino acids. In nucleotides, the CDR3 is TGTGCCAGTAGTATAGATACCGGGACTTTGTACAATGAGCAGTTCTTC. It is translated as CASSIDTGTLYNEQFF.

This clone appeared once. The rearrangement uses TRBV9 and TRBJ1-1, with D perhaps matching TRBD1 (6 bases). CDR1 is SGDLS and CDR2 is YYNGEE in the germline V gene. With 3 bases removed from V and 4 bases from J, the gap between germline ends came to 13 bases. CDR3 length: 14 residues. CDR3 in amino acids: CASSEGGEGTEAFF. CDR3 coding DNA: TGTGCCAGCAGCGAGGGGGGGGAAGGCACTGAAGCTTTCTTT.

J is TRBJ1-3 and V is TRBV18; D unresolved. Germline V lookup: CDR1 KGHSH, CDR2 LQKENI. The V end lost 1 base, the J end lost 6 bases, and 10 bases lay between the germline ends. The CDR3 spans 14 residues. The CDR3 coding sequence is TGTGCCAGCTCACCACGCCTGGACTTAAACACCATATATTTT. Translated, it gives CASSPRLDLNTIYF. The entire variable domain, with the rest obtained from reference TRBV18 and TRBJ1-3, is as follows: NAGVMQNPRHLVRRRGQEARLRCSPMKGHSHVYWYRQLPEEGLKFMVYLQKENIIDESGMPKERFSAEFPKEGPSILRIQQVVRGDSAAYFCASSPRLDLNTIYFGEGSWLTVV.

This clone has more than one count but fewer than ten. The CDR3 loop reads CAWSRTGNLGEKLFF. The CDR3 bases are TGTGCCTGGAGCCGAACGGGGAATCTCGGTGAAAAACTGTTTTTT. This chain uses TRBV30 with TRBJ1-4; the D is unclear. The CDR3 is 15 amino acids. Trimming stripped 3 bases from V and 7 bases from J, with 18 bases between. CDR1 GTSNPN and CDR2 SVGIG come from the germline V gene (reference sequence).

The rearrangement joins TRBV4-1 to TRBJ2-1, with 10 bases lining up with TRBD2. The CDR3 covers 15 residues. Losses at the gene ends were 0 bases for V and 7 bases for J; bases not matched to a gene: 3. The germline V gene has CDR1 MGHRA and CDR2 YSYEKL. The CDR3, as DNA: TGCGCCAGCAGCCAAGAGGCGACTAGCGGGAATGAGCAGTTCTTC. As protein: CASSQEATSGNEQFF.

V and J are TRBV9 and TRBJ2-2; D remains ambiguous. The germline gives CDR1 SGDLS, CDR2 YYNGEE. CDR3 length equals 15 residues. Trimming removed 4 bases at V and 5 bases at J, with 15 bases between. CDR3 nucleotide sequence: TGTGCCAGCAGCATGTCGGGTGTGTATACCGGGGAGCTGTTTTTT. It encodes CASSMSGVYTGELFF.

The chain recombines TRBV19 with TRBJ2-3; no clear D. V was trimmed by 5 bases and J by 1 base, leaving 7 bases between them. The CDR3 loop spans 13 amino acids. Germline CDR1 and CDR2: LNHDA and SQIVND (reference sequence). In nucleotides, the CDR3 is TGTGCCAGTAGTGTCCCTGGCACAGATACGCAGTATTTT. It yields the protein CASSVPGTDTQYF.

This clone was picked up one time. The chain carries TRBV6-5 and TRBJ2-5, with 9 nucleotides matching TRBD2. This CDR3 comprises 13 residues. CDR1 is MNHEY, CDR2 SVGAGI, per germline. Trimming removed 8 bases from V and 5 bases from J; junction bases left unmatched: 6. The DNA of the CDR3 is TGTGCCAGCCAAGTTAGCGGGAGCGAGACCCAGTACTTC. Its translation: CASQVSGSETQYF.

This clone was observed once. The J gene is TRBJ2-3, the V gene TRBV5-6; TRBD2 might be the D (5 bases). This CDR3 has 18 amino acids. Germline CDR1 and CDR2: SGHDT and YYEEEE. V shed 0 bases and J shed 0 bases, with 17 bases lying between them. CDR3 DNA: TGTGCCAGCAGCTTGGGCGGGCAAGGGAGCCTTAGCACAGATACGCAGTATTTT. Residues: CASSLGGQGSLSTDTQYF. The variable domain in full, completed from reference TRBV5-6 and TRBJ2-3, reads DAGVTQSPTHLIKTRGQQVTLRCSPKSGHDTVSWYQQALGQGPQFIFQYYEEEERQRGNFPDRFSGHQFPNYSSELNVNALLLGDSALYLCASSLGGQGSLSTDTQYFGPGTRLTVL.

The V call is TRBV18, the J call TRBJ2-7; 7 nucleotides align to TRBD2. The CDR3 runs 14 residues. Per germline, CDR1 KGHSH and CDR2 LQKENI. Unmatched junction bases numbered 6, after V lost 3 bases and J lost 4 bases. The CDR3 DNA reads as TGTGCCAGCTCACCGGGGCTAGCGGATTACGAGCAGTACTTC. This codes for CASSPGLADYEQYF.

This clone appeared a few times. This chain uses TRBV20-1 with TRBJ1-1; 9 bases agree with TRBD1. V was clipped by 5 bases and J by 8 bases; unmatched bases: 3. CDR3 length: 11 amino acids. CDR1 and CDR2 (germline): DFQATT, SNEGSKA (reference sequence). This CDR3 reads CSAAGTGEAFF. The CDR3 region has the DNA TGCAGTGCTGCCGGGACAGGGGAAGCTTTCTTT.

CDR3 DNA sequence: TGTGCCTGGAGTACCGACTCAGAAGAGACCCAGTACTTC. Translating it yields CAWSTDSEETQYF. This chain connects TRBV30 to TRBJ2-5; no clear D. Germline V gene lookup returns CDR1 GTSNPN and CDR2 SVGIG (reference sequence). CDR3 length: 13 amino acids. V lost 2 bases and J lost 3, with 10 bases in between.

This chain connects TRBV7-9 to TRBJ2-1; 9 positions agree with TRBD2. This CDR3 region has 16 residues. Germline CDR1 SEHNR, CDR2 FQNEAQ (reference sequence). Germline trimming cut 4 bases from V and 7 bases from J; bases unmatched to any gene: 11. The DNA for the CDR3 is TGTGCCAGCAGCTCTGTTACTAGCGGGTTTGGGAATGAGCAGTTCTTC. This translates into CASSSVTSGFGNEQFF.

This chain uses TRBV5-1 with TRBJ1-1, with D possibly TRBD1 on 5 matching bases. Trimming left V 4 bases short and J 0 bases short, with 10 bases between. The length of the CDR3 is 14 residues. Germline lookup yields CDR1 SGHRS and CDR2 YFSETQ. Here the CDR3 DNA reads TGCGCCAGCAGCACTGGACATTTGAACACTGAAGCTTTCTTT. Its translation is CASSTGHLNTEAFF.

The V call is TRBV2, the J call TRBJ1-5, with 8 bases that match TRBD1. The germline gives CDR1 SNHLY, CDR2 FYNNEI. V shed 6 bases, J shed 0 bases, and the junction held 4 bases outside the gene matches. The CDR3 runs 15 residues. The CDR3 region is CASRGGQASNQPQHF. The DNA for the CDR3 is TGTGCCAGCAGAGGGGGACAGGCTAGCAATCAGCCCCAGCATTTT.

For this clone: Mismatch with germline at one junction end may stem from a read error. The rearrangement uses TRBV6-5 and TRBJ1-1; D is undetermined. The CDR3 spans 11 residues. CDR1 and CDR2 (germline): MNHEY, SVGAGI. This CDR3 is CTTGRNTEAFF. CDR3 nucleotide sequence: TGCACTACTGGGAGGAACACTGAAGCTTTCTTT.

The gene calls are TRBV5-4 and TRBJ1-3, with no clear D. Trimming removed 4 bases from V and 0 bases from J, with 11 bases in between. The CDR3 has 15 residues. Germline CDR1 SGHNT, CDR2 YYREEE (reference sequence). The CDR3 reads CASSAGHGSGNTIYF. DNA for the CDR3: TGTGCCAGCAGCGCAGGCCACGGCTCTGGAAACACCATATATTTT. Based on the CDR3 plus reference TRBV5-4 and TRBJ1-3, the full variable domain is ETGVTQSPTHLIKTRGQQVTLRCSSQSGHNTVSWYQQALGQGPQFIFQYYREEENGRGNFPPRFSGLQFPNYSSELNVNALELDDSALYLCASSAGHGSGNTIYFGEGSWLTVV.

This clone turned up a few times. The J gene is TRBJ1-2, the V gene TRBV7-9, with 7 positions matching TRBD1. CDR3 length: 15 residues. From germline, CDR1 is SEHNR and CDR2 FQNEAQ (reference sequence). With V trimmed by 1 base and J by 4 bases, 6 bases remained unmatched. The CDR3 DNA sequence: TGTGCCAGCAGCTTAGGCATAGGGGGCGTCTATGGCTACACCTTC. This translates into CASSLGIGGVYGYTF.

The rearrangement links TRBV5-8 to TRBJ1-5; 7 bases fit TRBD1. CDR1 is SGHTS and CDR2 is YDEGEE in the germline V gene. This CDR3 is built from 15 residues. The V gene end was trimmed by 4 bases and the J gene end by 3 bases; junction bases not matched to a gene: 7. CDR3 sequence: CASSPGTALNQPQHF. DNA of the CDR3: TGTGCCAGCAGCCCCGGGACAGCCCTCAATCAGCCCCAGCATTTT.

This clone has only a few counts. V and J are TRBV5-5 and TRBJ2-2; possible D gene TRBD1, 6 bases. Trimming pared 2 bases from V and 0 bases from J, leaving 8 bases between. The CDR3 covers 15 residues. Germline loops: CDR1 SGHKS, CDR2 YYEKEE (reference sequence). The CDR3: CASSFTGTNTGELFF. The CDR3 DNA reads TGTGCCAGCAGCTTCACAGGGACGAACACCGGGGAGCTGTTTTTT.

The chain's CDR3 is CASSEFAGQVLLQYF. The CDR3 region has the DNA TGTGCCAGCAGTGAATTTGCCGGACAGGTCCTGTTGCAGTACTTC. V is TRBV25-1 and J is TRBJ2-7; 7 positions match TRBD1. The V gene end was trimmed by 1 base and the J gene end by 9 bases; junction bases not matched to a gene: 12. Germline V lookup: CDR1 MGHDK, CDR2 SYGVNS. CDR3 length: 15 residues.

In its sample, this clone was seen a few times. This chain joins TRBV11-2 and TRBJ2-4; possible D gene TRBD2, 5 bases. This CDR3 contains 13 residues. Trimming cost V 1 base and J 5 bases, with 6 bases left between them. The germline V gene encodes CDR1 SGHAT and CDR2 FQNNGV. The CDR3 nucleotides read TGTGCCAGCAGCTTAGGAGGGCAAAACATTCAGTACTTC. This translates into CASSLGGQNIQYF. The full variable domain, completed using reference TRBV11-2 and TRBJ2-4, is EAGVAQSPRYKIIEKRQSVAFWCNPISGHATLYWYQQILGQGPKLLIQFQNNGVVDDSQLPKDRFSAERLKGVDSTLKIQPAKLEDSAVYLCASSLGGQNIQYFGAGTRLSVL.

V gene TRBV21-1 combines with J gene TRBJ2-7; the table's TRBD1 call for D was not verified on the DNA. TRBV21-1 is flagged as a pseudogene. CDR3 length equals 14 residues. CDR3 amino acids: CASSQGASPYEQYF. CDR3 DNA sequence: TGTGCCAGCAGCCAGGGGGCGTCCCCCTACGAGCAGTACTTC.

The chain recombines TRBV28 with TRBJ1-5; a weak D match, TRBD1 (6 bases). With 7 bases removed from V and 6 bases from J, the gap between germline ends came to 16 bases. This CDR3 is 14 amino acids long. Germline lookup yields CDR1 MDHEN and CDR2 SYDVKM. The CDR3 is CASTRGGSLQPQHF. DNA for the CDR3: TGTGCCAGCACCCGAGGGGGTTCGCTTCAGCCCCAGCATTTT.